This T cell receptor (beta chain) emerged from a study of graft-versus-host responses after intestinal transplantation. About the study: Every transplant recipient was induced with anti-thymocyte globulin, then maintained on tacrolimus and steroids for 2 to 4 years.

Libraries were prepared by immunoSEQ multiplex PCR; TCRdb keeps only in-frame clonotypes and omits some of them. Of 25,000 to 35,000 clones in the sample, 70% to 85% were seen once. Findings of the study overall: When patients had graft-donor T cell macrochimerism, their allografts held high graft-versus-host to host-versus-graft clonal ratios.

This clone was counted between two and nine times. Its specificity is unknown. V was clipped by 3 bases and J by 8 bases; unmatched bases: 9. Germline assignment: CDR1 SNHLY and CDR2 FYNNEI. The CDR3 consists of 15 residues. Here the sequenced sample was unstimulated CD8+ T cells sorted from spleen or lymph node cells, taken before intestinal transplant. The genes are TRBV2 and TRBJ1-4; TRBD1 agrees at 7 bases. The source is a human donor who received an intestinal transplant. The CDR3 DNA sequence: TGTGCCAGCAGTGAGGGGACAGTCTTTCCCGAAAAACTGTTTTTT. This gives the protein CASSEGTVFPEKLFF.